This is a list of T cell receptor beta chains from one sample in a study of beta chain features in type 1 diabetes. The method was immunoSEQ multiplex PCR; TCRdb's version includes in-frame clones alone and lacks a portion of them. Of 300,000 to 450,000 clones in the sample, roughly 12% were seen once. Sequencing was carried out using naive CD4+ T cells from blood. These receptors originate from a man younger than 30 in good health. The conserved cysteine and the conserved F or W are not part of the CDR3 here.

>TRBV4-1|TRBJ2-1
ASSQAAYSRRYNEQF
>TRBV7-2|TRBJ2-7
ASSLVQGSYEQY
>TRBV15|TRBJ1-4
ATSRASTAEKLF
>TRBV7-3|TRBJ2-2
ASNPTAHGELF
>TRBV9|TRBJ2-5
ASSVGAGGGETQY
>TRBV6-5|TRBJ2-2
ASRFTGRELF
>TRBV7-3|TRBJ2-7
ASSTSTGYEQY
>TRBV4-2|TRBJ2-6
ASSSLGSGLRPGANVLT
>TRBV7-2|TRBJ2-5
ASSPQRGTGSGETQY
>TRBV14|TRBJ2-3
ASSRRLAASTDTQY
>TRBV4-2|TRBJ2-5
ASSQGRLAGNQETQY
>TRBV18|TRBJ2-1
ASSPPGGHEQF
>TRBV19|TRBJ1-2
ASSTRLGGYT
>TRBV2|TRBJ1-1
ASKFQGLNTEAF
>TRBV29-1|-
SVAWGDEQY